This T cell receptor beta chain was recorded in a study of PD-L1 blockade in urothelial cancer. About the research overall: Blood was subjected to analysis at 3 weeks (second dose) and 6 weeks following treatment start.

CDR3 length: 15 amino acids. J was trimmed by 0 bases and V by 3 bases; bases with no gene match: 2. Germline-derived CDR1 and CDR2 are SGHAT and FQDESV (reference sequence). Regarding time point: peripheral blood 6 weeks after treatment start. Some clones are missing from TCRdb's copy, which holds only in-frame ones; the method was immunoSEQ multiplex PCR. The sample has 29,000 or so clones, around three quarters seen once. This rearrangement joins TRBV11-1 to TRBJ2-1, with 7 nucleotides matching TRBD2. This TCR came from a man aged 65 to 79 with urothelial cancer. The material sequenced was PBMCs, taken around atezolizumab (anti-PD-L1) treatment. The CDR3 DNA reads as TGTGCCAGCAGCTTGCGGACTAGCTCCTACAATGAGCAGTTCTTC. It encodes CASSLRTSSYNEQFF.